These T cell receptor beta chains were read from a single sample in a study of CD8 T cells in ankylosing spondylitis. TCRdb called the 5' RACE reads again in MiXCR, with one record for every CDR3 protein. This table has about 450,000 distinct CDR3 sequences, roughly a quarter appearing once. Material: blood, either unsorted or a sorted T cell fraction (not recorded which). Receptor source: a male donor with ankylosing spondylitis. Both conserved end residues are part of each CDR3. D genes are given only for firm matches. Rows may omit the clone size; those that give it use once, few, many or a size class.

>few|TRBV24-1|-|TRBJ1-2
TGTGCCACCAGTGATCCCTTGAAAGGCTACACCTTC
CATSDPLKGYTF
>-|TRBV5-1|TRBD2|TRBJ2-3
TGCGCCAGCAGCCCATCGACTAGCGGGCTCACAGATACGCAGTATTTT
CASSPSTSGLTDTQYF
>-|TRBV5-1|TRBD1|TRBJ2-7
TGCGCCAGCAGCACGGGACAGGGTGAGCAGTACTTC
CASSTGQGEQYF
>-|TRBV5-1|TRBD2|TRBJ2-1
TGCGCCAGCAGCTTGGCCTTGGGACTAGCGGGAGACTACAATGAGCAGTTCTTC
CASSLALGLAGDYNEQFF
>once|TRBV24-1|TRBD1|TRBJ2-1
TGTGCCACCAGTGATTTGGGACAGGGGGTCAATGAGCAGTTCTTC
CATSDLGQGVNEQFF
>few|TRBV5-1|TRBD1|TRBJ2-1
TGCGCCAGCAGCTTGGTACGCTGGACAGGGGCATCCCAAAGCTCCTACAATGAGCAGTTCTTC
CASSLVRWTGASQSSYNEQFF
>few|TRBV6-4|TRBD2|TRBJ2-2
TGTGCCAGCGGAAGCGGGAGTAACACCGGGGAGCTGTTTTTT
CASGSGSNTGELFF
>-|TRBV4-2|TRBD1|TRBJ2-7
TGTGCCAGCAGCCAAAATAGGGGGGACAGGGAGACCGAGCAGTACTTC
CASSQNRGDRETEQYF
>few|TRBV7-8|-|TRBJ1-5
TGTGCCAGCAGTTTTTATGGGGGGCATCAGCCCCAGCATTTT
CASSFYGGHQPQHF
>-|TRBV5-1|-|TRBJ1-1
TGCGCCAGCAGCTTGCCTACAGGGAACACTGAAGCTTTCTTT
CASSLPTGNTEAFF
>-|TRBV30|TRBD1|TRBJ2-1
TGTGCCTGGTGGCGTGAGACAGGGTGGAATGAGCAGTTCTTC
CAWWRETGWNEQFF
>-|TRBV12-3/TRBV12-4|-|TRBJ1-6
TGTGCCAGCAGTCCTATGGGGTTTTCCTATAATTCACCCCTCCACTTT
CASSPMGFSYNSPLHF
>-|TRBV6-1|TRBD2|TRBJ2-2
TGTGCCAGCAGGACTAGCGGGAGGGCCAACGGGGAGCTGTTTTTT
CASRTSGRANGELFF
>-|TRBV27|TRBD1|TRBJ1-4
TGTGCCAGCACCTGGGACAGGGGATCCGAAAAACTGTTTTTT
CASTWDRGSEKLFF